This T cell receptor beta chain was identified during a study of cytomegalovirus exposure and HLA in healthy donors. About this clone itself: Its antigen is as yet unknown.

The PCR ran on 60 Vbeta and 13 Jbeta primers. Sequenced by immunoSEQ multiplex PCR; TCRdb stores in-frame clones only, minus some. The data contain 200,000 to 250,000 clones, roughly 80% of them singletons. Findings and limits, study-wide: A later examination showed that TCR association rates differed by HLA locus, with DRB1 most and HLA-C fewest. Among TCR beta chains, those listed as cytomegalovirus-associated numbered about 160. It was reported in a later analysis that an Asian-associated ancestry cluster showed fewer N-insertions than the roughly 670-donor mean.

Germline V gives CDR1 LNHDA, CDR2 SQIVND (reference sequence). The CDR3 extends over 14 amino acids. V lost 5 bases and J lost 9; bases outside the gene matches: 9. This receptor was taken from a male donor in good health and CMV-seronegative. Source material: PBMCs. V is TRBV19 and J is TRBJ2-1; 8 positions match TRBD2. The CDR3 DNA reads as TGTGCCAGTAGTTTGTCGGGAGGGCCGACTGAGCAGTTCTTC. Its translation: CASSLSGGPTEQFF.